This T cell receptor beta chain originates from a study of OX40 agonist ivuxolimab in advanced cancers. Note on this clone: Antigen unknown.

The study, taken as a whole, reports: Both blood CD4+ and CD8+ T cells showed clonal growth by week 6 at 0.1 to 3.0 mg/kg. Certain nonresponding patients likewise had low normalized T-cell clonal expansion. CD8+ T cells showed, on average, more clonal expansion than CD4+ cells.

Assay: immunoSEQ multiplex PCR; the TCRdb copy retains only in-frame clones and omits some. The sample records tens of thousands of clones, around 86% being singletons. Sequencing used CD4+ or CD8+ T cells sorted from blood, obtained in a trial of the OX40 agonist ivuxolimab. The TCR was taken from an adult with an advanced solid tumor such as melanoma, head and neck, liver or kidney cancer.

The CDR3 nucleotides are TGTGCCAGCAGTTACTCTCCCCCCTACGAGCAGTACTTC. Translated, it gives CASSYSPPYEQYF. This chain connects TRBV6-6 to TRBJ2-7, with D uncertain. Germline loops: CDR1 MNHNY, CDR2 SVGAGI (reference sequence). V lost 0 bases to trimming and J lost 2 bases, with 5 bases between them. The CDR3 is made up of 13 amino acids.